The subject of this entry is one T cell receptor (beta chain). This CDR3 contains 11 residues. Germline CDR1 GTSNPN, CDR2 SVGIG (reference sequence). Trimming shortened V by 6 bases and J by 3 bases, and 9 bases separated the two germline ends. This table comes from immunoSEQ multiplex PCR, and its TCRdb copy is limited to in-frame clones, with some not included. The table records more than 35,000 clones, over 90% of them present only once. The data are from a study of T cells in tuberculosis. Each donor contributed 90,000 to 100,000 T cells on average, unsorted. The V call is TRBV30, the J call TRBJ2-7, with D possibly TRBD1 on 5 matching bases. Sequencing input: PBMCs. The origin of this receptor is a donor under 30 with latent tuberculosis or without tuberculosis infection. The CDR3 region has the DNA TGTGCCTGCACCAGGGTCTACGAGCAGTACTTC. As protein: CACTRVYEQYF.